The present entry profiles one TCR beta chain with its context. Germline assignment: CDR1 MDHEN and CDR2 SYDVKM. The ends lost 4 bases at V and 5 bases at J; junction bases unmatched: 8. This CDR3 contains 15 residues. The TCR beta repertoire was assessed by survey-level immunoSEQ sequencing. Measured with immunoSEQ multiplex PCR; TCRdb has only the in-frame clones, and not every one. The sample holds around 50,000 clones, about 92% seen once. The rearrangement uses TRBV28 and TRBJ2-5, with TRBD1 matching over 9 bases. The TCR originated in a man in his forties with rheumatoid arthritis. Sample: PBMCs. The DNA for the CDR3 is TGTGCCAGCAGTTCATATGGGACAGGGCACGAGACCCAGTACTTC. This translates into CASSSYGTGHETQYF.